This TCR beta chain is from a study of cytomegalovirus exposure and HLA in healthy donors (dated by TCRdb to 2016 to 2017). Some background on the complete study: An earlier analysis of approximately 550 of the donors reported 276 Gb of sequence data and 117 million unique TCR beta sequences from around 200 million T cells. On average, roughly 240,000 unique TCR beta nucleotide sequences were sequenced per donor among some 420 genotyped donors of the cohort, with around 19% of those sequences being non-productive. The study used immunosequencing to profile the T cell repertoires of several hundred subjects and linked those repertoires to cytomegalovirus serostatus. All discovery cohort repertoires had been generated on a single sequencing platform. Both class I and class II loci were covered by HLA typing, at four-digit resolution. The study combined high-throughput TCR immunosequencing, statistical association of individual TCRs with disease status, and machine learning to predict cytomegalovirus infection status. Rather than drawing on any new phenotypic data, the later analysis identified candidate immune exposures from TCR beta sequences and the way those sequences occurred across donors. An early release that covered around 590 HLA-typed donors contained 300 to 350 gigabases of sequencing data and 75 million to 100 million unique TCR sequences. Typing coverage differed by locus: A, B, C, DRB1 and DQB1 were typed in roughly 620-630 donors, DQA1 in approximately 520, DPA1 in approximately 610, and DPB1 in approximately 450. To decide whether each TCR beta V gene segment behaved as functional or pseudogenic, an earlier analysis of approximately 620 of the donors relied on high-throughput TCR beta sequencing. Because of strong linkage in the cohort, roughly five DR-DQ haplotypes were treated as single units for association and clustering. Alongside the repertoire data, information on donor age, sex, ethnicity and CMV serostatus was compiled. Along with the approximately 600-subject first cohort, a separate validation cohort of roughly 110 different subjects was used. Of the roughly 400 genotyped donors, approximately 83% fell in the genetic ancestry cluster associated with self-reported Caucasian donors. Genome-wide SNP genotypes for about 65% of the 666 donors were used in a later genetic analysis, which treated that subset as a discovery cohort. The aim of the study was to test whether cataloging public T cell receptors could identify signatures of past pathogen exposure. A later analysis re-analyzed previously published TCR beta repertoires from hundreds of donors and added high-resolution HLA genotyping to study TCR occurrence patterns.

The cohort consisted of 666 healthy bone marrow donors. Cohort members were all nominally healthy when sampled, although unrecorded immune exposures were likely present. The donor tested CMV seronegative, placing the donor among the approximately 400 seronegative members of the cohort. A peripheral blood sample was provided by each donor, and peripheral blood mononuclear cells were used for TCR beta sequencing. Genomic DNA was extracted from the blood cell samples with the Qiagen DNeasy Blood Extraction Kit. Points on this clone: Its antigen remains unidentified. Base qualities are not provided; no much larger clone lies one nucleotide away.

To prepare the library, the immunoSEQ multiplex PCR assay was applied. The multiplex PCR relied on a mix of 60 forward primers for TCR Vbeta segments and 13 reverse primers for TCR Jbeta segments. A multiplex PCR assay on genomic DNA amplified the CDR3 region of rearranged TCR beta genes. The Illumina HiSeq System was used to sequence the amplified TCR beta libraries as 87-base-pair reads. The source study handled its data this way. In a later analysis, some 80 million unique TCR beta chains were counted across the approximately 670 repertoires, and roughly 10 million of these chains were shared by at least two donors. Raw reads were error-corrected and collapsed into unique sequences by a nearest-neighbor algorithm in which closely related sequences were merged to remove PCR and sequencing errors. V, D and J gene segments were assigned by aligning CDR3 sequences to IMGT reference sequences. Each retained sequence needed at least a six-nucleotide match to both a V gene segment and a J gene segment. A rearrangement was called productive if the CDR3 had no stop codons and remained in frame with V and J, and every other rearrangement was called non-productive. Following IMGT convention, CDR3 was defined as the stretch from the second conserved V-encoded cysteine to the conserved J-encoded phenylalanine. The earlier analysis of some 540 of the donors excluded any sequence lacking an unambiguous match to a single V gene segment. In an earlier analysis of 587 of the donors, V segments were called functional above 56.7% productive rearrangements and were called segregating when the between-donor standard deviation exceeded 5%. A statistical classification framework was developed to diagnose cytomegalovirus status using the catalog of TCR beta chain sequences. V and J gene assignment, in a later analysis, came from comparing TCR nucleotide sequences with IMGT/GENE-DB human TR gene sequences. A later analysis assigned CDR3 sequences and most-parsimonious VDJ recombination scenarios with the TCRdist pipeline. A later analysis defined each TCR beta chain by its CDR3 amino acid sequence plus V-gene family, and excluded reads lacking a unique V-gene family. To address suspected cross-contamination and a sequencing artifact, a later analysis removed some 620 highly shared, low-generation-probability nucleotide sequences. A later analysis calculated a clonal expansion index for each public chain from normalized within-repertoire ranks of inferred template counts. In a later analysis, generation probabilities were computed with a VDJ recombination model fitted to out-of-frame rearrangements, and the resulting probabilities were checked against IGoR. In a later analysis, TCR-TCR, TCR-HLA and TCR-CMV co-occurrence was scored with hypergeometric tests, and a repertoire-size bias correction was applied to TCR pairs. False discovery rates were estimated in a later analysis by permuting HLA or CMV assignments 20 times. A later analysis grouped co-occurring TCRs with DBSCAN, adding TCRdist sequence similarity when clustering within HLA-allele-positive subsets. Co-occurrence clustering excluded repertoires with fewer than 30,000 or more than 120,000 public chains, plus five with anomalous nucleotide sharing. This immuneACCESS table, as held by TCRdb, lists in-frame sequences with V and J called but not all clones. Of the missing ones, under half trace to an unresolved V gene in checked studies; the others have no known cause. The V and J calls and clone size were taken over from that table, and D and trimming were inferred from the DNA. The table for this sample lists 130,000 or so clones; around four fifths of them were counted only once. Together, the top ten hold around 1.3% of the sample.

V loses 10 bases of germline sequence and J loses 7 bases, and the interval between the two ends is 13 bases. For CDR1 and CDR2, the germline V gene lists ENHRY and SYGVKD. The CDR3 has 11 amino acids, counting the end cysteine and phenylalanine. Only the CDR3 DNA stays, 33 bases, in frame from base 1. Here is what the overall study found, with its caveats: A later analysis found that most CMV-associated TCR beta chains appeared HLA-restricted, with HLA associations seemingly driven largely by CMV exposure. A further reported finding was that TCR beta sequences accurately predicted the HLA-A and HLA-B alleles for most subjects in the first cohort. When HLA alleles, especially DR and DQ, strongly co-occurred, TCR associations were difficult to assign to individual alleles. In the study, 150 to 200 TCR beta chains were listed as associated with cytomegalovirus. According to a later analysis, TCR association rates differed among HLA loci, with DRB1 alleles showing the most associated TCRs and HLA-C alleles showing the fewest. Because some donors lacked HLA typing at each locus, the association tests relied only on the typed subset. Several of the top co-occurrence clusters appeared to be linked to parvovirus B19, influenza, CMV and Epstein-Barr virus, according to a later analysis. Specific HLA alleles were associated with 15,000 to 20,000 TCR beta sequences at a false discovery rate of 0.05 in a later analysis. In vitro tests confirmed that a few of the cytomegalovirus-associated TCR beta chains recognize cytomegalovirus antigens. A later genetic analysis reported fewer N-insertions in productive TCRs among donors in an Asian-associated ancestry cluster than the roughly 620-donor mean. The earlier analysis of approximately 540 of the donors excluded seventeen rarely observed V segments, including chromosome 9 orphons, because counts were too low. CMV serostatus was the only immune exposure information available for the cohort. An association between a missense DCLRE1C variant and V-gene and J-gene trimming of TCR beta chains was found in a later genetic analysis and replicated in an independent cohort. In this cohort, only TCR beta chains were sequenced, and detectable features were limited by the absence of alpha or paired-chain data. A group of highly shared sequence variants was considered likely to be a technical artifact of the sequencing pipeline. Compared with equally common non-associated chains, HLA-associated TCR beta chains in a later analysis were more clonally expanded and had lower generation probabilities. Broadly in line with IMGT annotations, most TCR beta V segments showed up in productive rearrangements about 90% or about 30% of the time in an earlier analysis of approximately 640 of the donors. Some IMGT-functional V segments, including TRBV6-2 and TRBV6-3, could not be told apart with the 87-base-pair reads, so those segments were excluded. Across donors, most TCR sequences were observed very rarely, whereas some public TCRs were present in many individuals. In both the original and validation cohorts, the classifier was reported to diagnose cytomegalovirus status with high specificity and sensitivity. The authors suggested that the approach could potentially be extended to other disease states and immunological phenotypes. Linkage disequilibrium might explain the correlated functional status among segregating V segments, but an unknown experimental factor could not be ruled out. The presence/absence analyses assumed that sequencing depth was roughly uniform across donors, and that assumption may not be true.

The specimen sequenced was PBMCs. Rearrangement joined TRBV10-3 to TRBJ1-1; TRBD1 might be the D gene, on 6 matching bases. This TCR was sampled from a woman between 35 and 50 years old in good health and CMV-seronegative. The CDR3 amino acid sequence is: CARDRRCEAFF. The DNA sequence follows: TGTGCCAGAGACAGGCGCTGTGAAGCTTTCTTT.